The entry below gives a single T cell receptor (beta chain) sequence along with its context. Its antigen is as yet unknown. Germline V CDR1 and CDR2: LNHDA, SQIVND (reference sequence). Trimming removed 8 bases at V and 3 bases at J, with 10 bases between. The length of the CDR3 is 12 residues. The data stem from a study of T cell repertoires in cytomegalovirus infection. The overall study: The authors used CMV epitopes that were HLA-C-restricted (recently identified) and HLA-B-restricted (well studied). Public TCR beta signatures were indicative of both CMV infection and a matching HLA type.

TCRdb independently ran MiXCR on the reads; one entry per CDR3 protein. The profile shows roughly 920,000 distinct CDR3 sequences, around 31% of them singletons. Study outcomes and limitations: CMV-specific HLA-C-restricted TCR beta clonotypes dominated the ex vivo response.

The gene calls are TRBV19 and TRBJ1-1, with no clear D. The receptor was derived from a human donor in good health (CMV status not recorded). Some clones in this sample may be carry-over from other donors' samples. This specimen was cultured CD8+ T cells from PBMCs, taken from culture after CMV antigen stimulation. CDR3 DNA: TGTGCCAGTCAAAGGGAAGACACTGAAGCTTTCTTT. Translation gives CASQREDTEAFF.